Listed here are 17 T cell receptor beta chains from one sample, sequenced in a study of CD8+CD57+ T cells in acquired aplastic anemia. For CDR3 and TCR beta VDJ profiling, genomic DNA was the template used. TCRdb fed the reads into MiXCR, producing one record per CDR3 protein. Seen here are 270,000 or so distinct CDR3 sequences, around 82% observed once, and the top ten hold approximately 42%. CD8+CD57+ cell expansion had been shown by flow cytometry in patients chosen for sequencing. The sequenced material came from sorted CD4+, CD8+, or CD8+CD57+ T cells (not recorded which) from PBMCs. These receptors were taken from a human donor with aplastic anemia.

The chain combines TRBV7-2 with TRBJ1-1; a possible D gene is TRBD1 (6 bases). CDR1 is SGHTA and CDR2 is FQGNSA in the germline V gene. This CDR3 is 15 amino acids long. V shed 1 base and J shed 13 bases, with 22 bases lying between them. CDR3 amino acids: CASSLDLTGNNADFF. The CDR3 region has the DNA TGTGCCAGCAGCTTAGATCTGACAGGCAACAATGCAGATTTCTTT.

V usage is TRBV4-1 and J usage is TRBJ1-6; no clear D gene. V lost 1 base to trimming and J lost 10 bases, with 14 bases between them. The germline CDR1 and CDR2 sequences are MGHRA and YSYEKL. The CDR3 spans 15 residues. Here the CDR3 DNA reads TGCGCCAGCAGCCAAGTTGTAGCGGGGTCCTCACCCCTCCACTTT. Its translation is CASSQVVAGSSPLHF.

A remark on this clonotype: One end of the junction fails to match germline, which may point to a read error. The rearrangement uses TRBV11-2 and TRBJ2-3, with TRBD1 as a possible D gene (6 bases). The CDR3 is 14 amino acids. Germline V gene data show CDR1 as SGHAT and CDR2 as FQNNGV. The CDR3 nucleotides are TGTGCCAGCAGCTTAGAGGTAACAGGGAACACTGAGTCTTTT. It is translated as CASSLEVTGNTESF.

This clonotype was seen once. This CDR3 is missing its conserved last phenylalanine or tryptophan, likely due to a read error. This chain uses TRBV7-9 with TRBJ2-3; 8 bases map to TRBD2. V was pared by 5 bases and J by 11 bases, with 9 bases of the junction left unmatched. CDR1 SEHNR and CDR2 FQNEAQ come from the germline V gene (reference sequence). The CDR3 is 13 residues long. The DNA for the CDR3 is TGTGCCAGCAGCGTCGAGAGAAGCGGGGGGCAGTATGTT. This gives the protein CASSVERSGGQYV.

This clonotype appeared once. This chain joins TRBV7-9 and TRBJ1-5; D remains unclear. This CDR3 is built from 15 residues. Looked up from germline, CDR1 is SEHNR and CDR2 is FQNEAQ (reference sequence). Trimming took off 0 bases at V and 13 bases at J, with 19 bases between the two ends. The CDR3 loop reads CASSLAPSLNHNQHF. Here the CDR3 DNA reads TGTGCCAGCAGCTTAGCGCCCTCGCTGAATCACAATCAGCATTTT.

CDR3 sequence reads: CASGVAGNTQYF. The DNA of the CDR3 is TGTGCCAGCGGAGTAGCTGGGAACACTCAGTATTTT. V usage is TRBV9 and J usage is TRBJ2-3; D ambiguous. The length of the CDR3 is 12 residues. V dropped 7 bases and J dropped 12 bases, with 18 bases sitting between them. The germline CDR1 and CDR2 sequences are SGDLS and YYNGEE.

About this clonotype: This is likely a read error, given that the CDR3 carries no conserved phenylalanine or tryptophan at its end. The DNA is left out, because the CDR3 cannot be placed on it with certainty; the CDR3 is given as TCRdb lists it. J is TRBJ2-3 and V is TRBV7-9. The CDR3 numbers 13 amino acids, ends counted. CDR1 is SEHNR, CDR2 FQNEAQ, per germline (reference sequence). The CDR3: CASGFRRRGGQDD.

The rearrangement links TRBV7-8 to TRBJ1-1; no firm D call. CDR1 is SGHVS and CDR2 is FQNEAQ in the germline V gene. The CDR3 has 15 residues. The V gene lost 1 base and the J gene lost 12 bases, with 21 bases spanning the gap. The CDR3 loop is CASSLDGTPDTESFF. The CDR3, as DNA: TGTGCCAGCAGCTTAGATGGAACTCCCGACACTGAGTCTTTCTTT. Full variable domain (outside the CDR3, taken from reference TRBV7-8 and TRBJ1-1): GAGVSQSPRYKVAKRGQDVALRCDPISGHVSLFWYQQALGQGPEFLTYFQNEAQLDKSGLPSDRFFAERPEGSVSTLKIQRTQQEDSAVYLCASSLDGTPDTESFFGQGTRLTVV.

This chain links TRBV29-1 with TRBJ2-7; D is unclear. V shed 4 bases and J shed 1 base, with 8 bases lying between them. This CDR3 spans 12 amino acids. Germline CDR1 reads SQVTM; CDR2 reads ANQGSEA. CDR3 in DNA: TGCAGCGTTGCCGATGAGTCCTACGAGCAGTACTTC. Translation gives CSVADESYEQYF.

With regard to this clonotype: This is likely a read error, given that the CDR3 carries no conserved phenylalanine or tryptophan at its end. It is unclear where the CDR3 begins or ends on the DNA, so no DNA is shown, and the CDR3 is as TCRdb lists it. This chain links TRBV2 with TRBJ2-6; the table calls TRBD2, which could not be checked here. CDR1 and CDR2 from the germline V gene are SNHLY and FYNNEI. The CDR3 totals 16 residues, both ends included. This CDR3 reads CASGDAGTDTQYFGPG.

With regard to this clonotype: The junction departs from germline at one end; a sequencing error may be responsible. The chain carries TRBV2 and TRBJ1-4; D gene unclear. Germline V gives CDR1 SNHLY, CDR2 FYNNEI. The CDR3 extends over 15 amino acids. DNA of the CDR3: TGCGCCAGCTTCGACGGATTAGAAACTAATGAAAAACTGTTTTTT. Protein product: CASFDGLETNEKLFF. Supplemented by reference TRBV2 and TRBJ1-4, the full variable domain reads EPEVTQTPSHQVTQMGQEVILRCVPISNHLYFYWYRQILGQKVEFLVSFYNNEISEKSEIFDDQFSVERPDGSNFTLKIRSTKLEDSAMYFCASFDGLETNEKLFFGSGTQLSVL.

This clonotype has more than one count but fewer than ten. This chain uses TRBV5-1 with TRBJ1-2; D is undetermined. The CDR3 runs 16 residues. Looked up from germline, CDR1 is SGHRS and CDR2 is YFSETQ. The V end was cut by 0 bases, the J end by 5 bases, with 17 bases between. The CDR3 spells CASSLVREHCVYGYTF. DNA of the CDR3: TGCGCCAGCAGCTTGGTCCGAGAACACTGCGTATATGGCTACACCTTC.

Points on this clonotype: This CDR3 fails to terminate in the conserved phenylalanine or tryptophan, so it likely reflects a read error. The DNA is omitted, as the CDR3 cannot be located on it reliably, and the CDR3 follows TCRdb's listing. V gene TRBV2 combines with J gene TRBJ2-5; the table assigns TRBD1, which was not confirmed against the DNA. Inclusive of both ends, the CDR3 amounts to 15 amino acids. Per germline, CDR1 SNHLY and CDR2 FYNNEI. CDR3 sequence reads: CASGDGGTDTQTFDP.

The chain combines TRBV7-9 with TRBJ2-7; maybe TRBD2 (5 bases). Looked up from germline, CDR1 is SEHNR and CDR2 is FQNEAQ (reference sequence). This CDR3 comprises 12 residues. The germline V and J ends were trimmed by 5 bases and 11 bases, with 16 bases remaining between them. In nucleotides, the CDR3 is TGTGCCAGCAGCCCTCGCCACTACGGGGAGTACGTC. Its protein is CASSPRHYGEYV.

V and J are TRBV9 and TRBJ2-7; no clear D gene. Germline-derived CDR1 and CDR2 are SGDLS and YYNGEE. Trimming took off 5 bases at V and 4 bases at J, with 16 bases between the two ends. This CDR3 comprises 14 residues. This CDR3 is CASSEHGPEYEQYF. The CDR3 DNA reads TGTGCCAGCAGTGAACATGGTCCCGAATACGAGCAGTACTTC.

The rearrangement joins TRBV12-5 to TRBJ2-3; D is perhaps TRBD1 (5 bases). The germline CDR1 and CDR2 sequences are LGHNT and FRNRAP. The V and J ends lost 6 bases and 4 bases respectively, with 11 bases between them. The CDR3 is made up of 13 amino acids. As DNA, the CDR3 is TGTGCTAGTGGCTCAGGGTTCGCAGATACGCAGTATTTT. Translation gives CASGSGFADTQYF.

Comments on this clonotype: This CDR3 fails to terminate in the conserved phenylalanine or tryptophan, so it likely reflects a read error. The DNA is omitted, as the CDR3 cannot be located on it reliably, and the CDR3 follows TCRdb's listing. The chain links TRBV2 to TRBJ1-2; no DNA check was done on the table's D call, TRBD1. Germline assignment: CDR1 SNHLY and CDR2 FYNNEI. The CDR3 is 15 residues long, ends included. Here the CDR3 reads CASSLTGSADHGFTS.